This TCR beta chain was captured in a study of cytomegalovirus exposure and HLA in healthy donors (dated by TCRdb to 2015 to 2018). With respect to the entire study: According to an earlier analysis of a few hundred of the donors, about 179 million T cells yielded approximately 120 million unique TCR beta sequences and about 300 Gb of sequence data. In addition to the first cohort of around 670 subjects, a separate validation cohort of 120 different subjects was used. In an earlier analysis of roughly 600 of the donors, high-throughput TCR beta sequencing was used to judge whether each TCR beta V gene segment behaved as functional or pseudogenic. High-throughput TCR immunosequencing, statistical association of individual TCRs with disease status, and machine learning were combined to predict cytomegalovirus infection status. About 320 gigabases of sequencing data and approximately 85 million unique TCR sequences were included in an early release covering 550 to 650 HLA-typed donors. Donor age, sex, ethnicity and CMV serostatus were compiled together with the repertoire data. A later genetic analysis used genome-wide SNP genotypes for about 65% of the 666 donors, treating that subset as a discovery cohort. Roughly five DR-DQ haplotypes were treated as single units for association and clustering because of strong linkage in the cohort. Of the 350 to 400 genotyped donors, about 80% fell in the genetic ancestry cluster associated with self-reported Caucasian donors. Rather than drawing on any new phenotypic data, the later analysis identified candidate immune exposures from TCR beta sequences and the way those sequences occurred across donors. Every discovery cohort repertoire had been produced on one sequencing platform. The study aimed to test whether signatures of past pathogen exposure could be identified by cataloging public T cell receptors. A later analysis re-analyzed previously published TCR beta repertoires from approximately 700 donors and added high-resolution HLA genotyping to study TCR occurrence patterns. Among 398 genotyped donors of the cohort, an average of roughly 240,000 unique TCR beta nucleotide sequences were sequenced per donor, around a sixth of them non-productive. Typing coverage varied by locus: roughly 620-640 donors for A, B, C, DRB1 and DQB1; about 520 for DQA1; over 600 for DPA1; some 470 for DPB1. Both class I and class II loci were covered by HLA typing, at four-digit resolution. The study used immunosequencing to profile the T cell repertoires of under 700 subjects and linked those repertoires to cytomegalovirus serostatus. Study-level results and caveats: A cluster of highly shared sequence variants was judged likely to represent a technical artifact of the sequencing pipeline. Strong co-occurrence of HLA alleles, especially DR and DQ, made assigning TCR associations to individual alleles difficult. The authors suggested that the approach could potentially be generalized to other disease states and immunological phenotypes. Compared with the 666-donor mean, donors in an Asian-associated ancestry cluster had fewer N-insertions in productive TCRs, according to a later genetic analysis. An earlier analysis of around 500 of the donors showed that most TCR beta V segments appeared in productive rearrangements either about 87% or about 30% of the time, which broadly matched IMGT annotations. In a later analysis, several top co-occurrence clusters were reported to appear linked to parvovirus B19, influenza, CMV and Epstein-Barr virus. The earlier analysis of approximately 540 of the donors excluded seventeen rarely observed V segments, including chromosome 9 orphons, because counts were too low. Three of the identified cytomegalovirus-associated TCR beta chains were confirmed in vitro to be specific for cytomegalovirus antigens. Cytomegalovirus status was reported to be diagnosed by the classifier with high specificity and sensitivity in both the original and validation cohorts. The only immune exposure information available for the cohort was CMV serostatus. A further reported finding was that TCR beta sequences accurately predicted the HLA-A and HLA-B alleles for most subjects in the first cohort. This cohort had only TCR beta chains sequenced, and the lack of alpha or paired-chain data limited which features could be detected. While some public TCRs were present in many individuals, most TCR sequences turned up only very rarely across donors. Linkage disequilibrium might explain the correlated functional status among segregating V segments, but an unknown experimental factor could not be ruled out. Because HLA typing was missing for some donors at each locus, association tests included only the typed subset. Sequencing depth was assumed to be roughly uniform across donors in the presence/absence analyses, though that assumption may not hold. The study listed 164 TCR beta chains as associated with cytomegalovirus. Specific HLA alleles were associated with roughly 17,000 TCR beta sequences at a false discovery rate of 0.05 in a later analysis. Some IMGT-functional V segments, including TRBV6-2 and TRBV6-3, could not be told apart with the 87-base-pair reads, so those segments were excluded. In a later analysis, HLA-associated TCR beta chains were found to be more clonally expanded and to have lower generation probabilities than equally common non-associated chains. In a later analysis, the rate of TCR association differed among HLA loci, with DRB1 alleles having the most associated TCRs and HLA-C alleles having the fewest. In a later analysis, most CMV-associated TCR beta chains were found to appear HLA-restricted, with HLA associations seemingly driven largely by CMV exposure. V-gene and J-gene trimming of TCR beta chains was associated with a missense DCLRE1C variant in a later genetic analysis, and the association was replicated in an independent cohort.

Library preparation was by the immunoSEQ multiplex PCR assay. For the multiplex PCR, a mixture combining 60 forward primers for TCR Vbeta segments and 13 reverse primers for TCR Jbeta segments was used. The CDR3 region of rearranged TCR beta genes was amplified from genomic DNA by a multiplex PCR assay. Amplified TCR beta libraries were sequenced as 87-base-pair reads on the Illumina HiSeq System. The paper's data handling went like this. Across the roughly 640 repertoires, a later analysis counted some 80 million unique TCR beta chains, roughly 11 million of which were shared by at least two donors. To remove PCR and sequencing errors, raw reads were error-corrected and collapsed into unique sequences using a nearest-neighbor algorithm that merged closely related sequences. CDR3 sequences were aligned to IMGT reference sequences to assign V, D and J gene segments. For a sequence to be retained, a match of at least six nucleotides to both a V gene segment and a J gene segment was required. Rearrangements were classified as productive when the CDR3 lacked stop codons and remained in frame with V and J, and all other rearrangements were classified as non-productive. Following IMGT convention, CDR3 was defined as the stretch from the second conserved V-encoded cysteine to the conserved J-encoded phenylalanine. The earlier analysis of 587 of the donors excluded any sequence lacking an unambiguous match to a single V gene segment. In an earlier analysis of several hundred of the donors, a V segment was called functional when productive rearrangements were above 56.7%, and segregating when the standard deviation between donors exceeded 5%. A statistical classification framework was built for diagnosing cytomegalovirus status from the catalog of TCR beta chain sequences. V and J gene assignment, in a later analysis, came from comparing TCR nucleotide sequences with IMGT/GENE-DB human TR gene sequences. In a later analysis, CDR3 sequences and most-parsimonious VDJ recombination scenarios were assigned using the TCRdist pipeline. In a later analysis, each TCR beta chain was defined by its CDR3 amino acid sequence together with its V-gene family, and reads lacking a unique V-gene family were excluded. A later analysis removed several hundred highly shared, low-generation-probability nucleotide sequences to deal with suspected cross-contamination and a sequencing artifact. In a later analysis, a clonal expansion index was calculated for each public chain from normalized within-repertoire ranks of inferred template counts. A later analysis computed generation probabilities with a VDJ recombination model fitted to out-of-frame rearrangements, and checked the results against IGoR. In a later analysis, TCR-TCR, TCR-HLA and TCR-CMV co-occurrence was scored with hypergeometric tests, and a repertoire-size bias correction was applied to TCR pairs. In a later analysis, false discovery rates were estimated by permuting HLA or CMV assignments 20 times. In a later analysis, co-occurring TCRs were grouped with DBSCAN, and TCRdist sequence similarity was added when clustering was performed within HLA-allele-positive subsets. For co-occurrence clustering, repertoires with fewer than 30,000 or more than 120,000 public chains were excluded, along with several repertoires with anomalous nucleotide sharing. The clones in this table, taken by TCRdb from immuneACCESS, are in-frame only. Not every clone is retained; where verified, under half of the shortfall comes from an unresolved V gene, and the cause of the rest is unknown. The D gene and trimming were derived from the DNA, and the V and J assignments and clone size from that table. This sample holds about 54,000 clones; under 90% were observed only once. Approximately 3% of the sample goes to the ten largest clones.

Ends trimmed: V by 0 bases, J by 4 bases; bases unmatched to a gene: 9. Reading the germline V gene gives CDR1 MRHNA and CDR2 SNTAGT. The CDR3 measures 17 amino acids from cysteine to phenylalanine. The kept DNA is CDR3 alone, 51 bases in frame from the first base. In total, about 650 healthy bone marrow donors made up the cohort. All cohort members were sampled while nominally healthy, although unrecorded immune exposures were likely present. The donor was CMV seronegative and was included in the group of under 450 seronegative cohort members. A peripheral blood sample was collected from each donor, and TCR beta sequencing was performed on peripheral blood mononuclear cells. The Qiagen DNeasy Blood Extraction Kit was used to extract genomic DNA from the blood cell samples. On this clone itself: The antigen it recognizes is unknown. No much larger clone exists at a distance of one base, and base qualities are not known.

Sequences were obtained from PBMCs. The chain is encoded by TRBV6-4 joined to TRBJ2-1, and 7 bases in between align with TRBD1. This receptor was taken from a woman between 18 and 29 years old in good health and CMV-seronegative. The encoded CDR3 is CASSDSKGRGRYNEQFF. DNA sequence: TGTGCCAGCAGTGACTCGAAGGGCAGGGGGAGATACAATGAGCAGTTCTTC.